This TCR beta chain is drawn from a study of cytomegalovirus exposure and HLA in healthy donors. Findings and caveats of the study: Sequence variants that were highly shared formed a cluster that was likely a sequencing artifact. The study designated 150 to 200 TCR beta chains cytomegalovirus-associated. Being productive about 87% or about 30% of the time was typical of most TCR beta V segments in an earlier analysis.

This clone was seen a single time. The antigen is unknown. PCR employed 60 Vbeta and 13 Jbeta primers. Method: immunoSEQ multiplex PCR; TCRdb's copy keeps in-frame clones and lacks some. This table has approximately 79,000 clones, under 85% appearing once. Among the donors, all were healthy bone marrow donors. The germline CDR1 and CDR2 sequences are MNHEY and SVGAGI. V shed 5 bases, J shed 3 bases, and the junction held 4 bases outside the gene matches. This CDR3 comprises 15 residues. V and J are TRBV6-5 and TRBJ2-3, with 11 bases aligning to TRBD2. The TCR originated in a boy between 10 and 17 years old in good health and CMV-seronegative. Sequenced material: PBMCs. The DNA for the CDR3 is TGTGCCAGCAGTCAGACTAGCGGGGTGACAGATACGCAGTATTTT. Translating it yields CASSQTSGVTDTQYF.